A single sample is the source of the 28 T cell receptor beta chains below, sequenced in a study of T cells in Graves' hyperthyroidism and ophthalmopathy. RNA transcripts provided the source from which TCR beta CDR3 regions were amplified. The study used the HTBI primer set for a first-round RT-PCR of the TCR CDR3. TCRdb fed the multiplex PCR reads into MiXCR, producing one record per CDR3 protein. The sample includes 280,000 or so distinct CDR3 sequences, around 15% of them seen just once. Source material: blood. The receptor source for this set is a woman aged 45-60 years with Graves' hyperthyroidism that later progressed to Graves' ophthalmopathy.

This clonotype showed up many times. The chain is built from TRBV30 and TRBJ1-1; no clear D gene. In germline, CDR1 is GTSNPN, CDR2 SVGIG (reference sequence). V dropped 5 bases and J dropped 4 bases, with 11 bases sitting between them. The CDR3 has 12 residues. The CDR3 bases are TGTGCCTGGTCACGGTTTAGCACTGAAGCTTTCTTT. It codes for CAWSRFSTEAFF.

This clonotype was seen many times. This chain joins TRBV20-1 and TRBJ2-1; 16 bases are a match to TRBD2. V lost 5 bases, J lost 9 bases, and 4 bases stayed unmatched. Germline loops: CDR1 DFQATT, CDR2 SNEGSKA (reference sequence). This CDR3 is 14 amino acids long. The chain's CDR3 is CSAGGLAGGGEQFF. CDR3 nucleotides: TGCAGTGCTGGGGGACTAGCGGGAGGGGGTGAGCAGTTCTTC.

This clonotype was seen more than once but under ten times. This chain connects TRBV19 to TRBJ1-1; no definite D call. CDR1 is LNHDA, CDR2 SQIVND, per germline (reference sequence). This CDR3 has 13 residues. Trimming left V 6 bases short and J 0 bases short, with 8 bases between. CDR3 protein: CASRIELNTEAFF. CDR3 DNA sequence: TGTGCCAGTAGGATCGAGCTGAACACTGAAGCTTTCTTT.

This clonotype was counted many times. The chain employs TRBV29-1 and TRBJ2-5, with 9 bases matching TRBD2. This CDR3 has 16 amino acids. Germline lookup yields CDR1 SQVTM and CDR2 ANQGSEA. The junction had 18 bases not matched to a gene; V was cut back by 4 bases and J by 9 bases. The CDR3 bases are TGCAGCGTTGCCCCTGGGTCAGCGGGAGGCTTGGGGGCCCAGTACTTC. Translated: CSVAPGSAGGLGAQYF.

The rearrangement uses TRBV19 and TRBJ1-2; D not resolved. The CDR3 is 13 residues long. The germline CDR1 and CDR2 sequences are LNHDA and SQIVND (reference sequence). V lost 8 bases and J 4 bases, leaving 14 bases between the germline ends. CDR3 in DNA: TGTGCCAGTCGGGCGGACCTAGTCTATGGCTACACCTTC. This encodes CASRADLVYGYTF.

A few counts support this clonotype. The rearrangement uses TRBV25-1 and TRBJ2-1; 9 bases are shared with TRBD2. Germline V gene lookup returns CDR1 MGHDK and CDR2 SYGVNS. J gave up 5 bases and V 5 bases, and 4 bases lay outside the gene matches. The CDR3 is made up of 14 amino acids. The CDR3 region is CASSFSGSDNEQFF. For the CDR3, the DNA is TGTGCCAGCAGTTTTAGCGGGAGTGACAATGAGCAGTTCTTC.

This clonotype was seen ten or more times. The gene calls are TRBV28 and TRBJ2-7; possibly TRBD1 for D (6 bases). The V and J ends lost 3 bases and 0 bases respectively, with 15 bases between them. Germline lookup yields CDR1 MDHEN and CDR2 SYDVKM. CDR3 length: 16 residues. The CDR3 here is CASSFGSGVTSYEQYF. The DNA of the CDR3 is TGTGCCAGCAGTTTTGGCTCAGGGGTTACCTCCTACGAGCAGTACTTC. Full variable domain (missing parts from reference TRBV28 and TRBJ2-7): DVKVTQSSRYLVKRTGEKVFLECVQDMDHENMFWYRQDPGLGLRLIYFSYDVKMKEKGDIPEGYSVSREKKERFSLILESASTNQTSMYLCASSFGSGVTSYEQYFGPGTRLTVT.

The V call is TRBV7-9, the J call TRBJ2-7; tentative D call: TRBD1 (5 bases). The CDR3 contains 12 residues. V lost 5 bases to trimming and J lost 3 bases, with 8 bases between them. Germline V CDR1 and CDR2: SEHNR, FQNEAQ (reference sequence). CDR3 sequence (DNA): TGTGCCAGCAGCAAGGACAACTACGAGCAGTACTTC. Residues: CASSKDNYEQYF. Variable domain in full (rest from reference TRBV7-9 and TRBJ2-7): DTGVSQNPRHKITKRGQNVTFRCDPISEHNRLYWYRQTLGQGPEFLTYFQNEAQLEKSRLLSDRFSAERPKGSFSTLEIQRTEQGDSAMYLCASSKDNYEQYFGPGTRLTVT.

The table lists this clonotype with a count of one. V and J are TRBV27 and TRBJ1-5, with unresolved D. The CDR3 contains 14 residues. Germline V gene sequence: CDR1 MNHEY, CDR2 SMNVEV (reference sequence). V gave up 10 bases and J gave up 13 bases, with 26 bases separating them. This chain's CDR3 is CATLGGRAGDTQHF. The CDR3 nucleotides are TGTGCCACCCTGGGCGGGAGGGCGGGAGATACGCAGCATTTT.

This clonotype appeared many times. The V and J genes are TRBV28 and TRBJ2-3; D is unclear. Deletions cut 3 bases from V and 4 bases from J, with 5 bases between. The CDR3 is made up of 12 amino acids. CDR1 is MDHEN and CDR2 is SYDVKM in the germline V gene. DNA for the CDR3: TGTGCCAGCAGTTTTGGGCCAGATACGCAGTATTTT. Its protein product is CASSFGPDTQYF.

V usage is TRBV10-3 and J usage is TRBJ2-7; D possibly corresponds to TRBD1 (7 bases). The CDR3 has 15 residues. Trimming removed 5 bases at V and 0 bases at J, with 14 bases between. CDR1 and CDR2 (germline): ENHRY, SYGVKD. The CDR3 DNA reads as TGTGCCATCAGTCCAGGGGGGACACCCTCCTACGAGCAGTACTTC. Protein: CAISPGGTPSYEQYF.

This clonotype was counted at least ten times. The chain combines TRBV6-6 with TRBJ2-2; the D gene is possibly TRBD2 (5 bases). The CDR3 contains 19 residues. Germline V lookup: CDR1 MNHNY, CDR2 SVGAGI (reference sequence). Trimming shortened V by 1 base and J by 6 bases, and 24 bases separated the two germline ends. The DNA of the CDR3 is TGTGCCAGCAGTTACTTCCCGGGGTCGATTCAACCCCGGTCCGGGGAGCTGTTTTTT. Translated: CASSYFPGSIQPRSGELFF.

This clonotype was counted ten times or more. The genes are TRBV9 and TRBJ1-1; D is unresolved. V lost 1 base and J lost 1, with 11 bases in between. The CDR3 has 15 residues. Per germline, CDR1 SGDLS and CDR2 YYNGEE. This CDR3 reads CASSVYPGPNTEAFF. CDR3 sequence (DNA): TGTGCCAGCAGCGTATATCCTGGGCCGAACACTGAAGCTTTCTTT.

The table lists this clonotype with many counts. The rearrangement links TRBV18 to TRBJ1-4, with 8 bases identical to TRBD1. The CDR3 consists of 16 residues. Trimming removed 3 bases from V and 7 bases from J; junction bases left unmatched: 10. Germline V gives CDR1 KGHSH, CDR2 LQKENI. CDR3 sequence reads: CASSPPTTGVGEKLFF. CDR3 nucleotides: TGTGCCAGCTCACCCCCTACGACAGGGGTGGGTGAAAAACTGTTTTTT.

This clonotype was observed a handful of times. The J gene is TRBJ1-2, the V gene TRBV10-2; D is ambiguous. Germline V gene data show CDR1 as WSHSY and CDR2 as SAAADI. V lost 6 bases, J lost 5 bases, and 16 bases lay in between. CDR3 length: 14 amino acids. CDR3 amino acids: CASRPGNRIYGYTF. For the CDR3, the DNA is TGCGCCAGCAGGCCGGGAAACCGCATTTATGGCTACACCTTC.

This clonotype was picked up many times. The chain employs TRBV2 and TRBJ2-5; D is uncertain. CDR3 length: 13 amino acids. V shed 4 bases and J shed 5 bases, with 11 bases lying between them. Germline V gene lookup returns CDR1 SNHLY and CDR2 FYNNEI. DNA of the CDR3: TGTGCCAGCAGTGCGCCCGCTGGCGAGACCCAGTACTTC. Its protein is CASSAPAGETQYF.

This clonotype was picked up a small number of times. CDR3 amino acids: CSAQSPTLSGNTIYF. CDR3 coding DNA: TGCAGTGCCCAGAGTCCCACACTCTCTGGAAACACCATATATTTT. V is TRBV20-1 and J is TRBJ1-3; D uncertain. The V gene lost 6 bases and the J gene lost 0 bases, with 15 bases spanning the gap. Germline V gene lookup returns CDR1 DFQATT and CDR2 SNEGSKA (reference sequence). The CDR3 is 15 residues long.

This chain uses TRBV28 with TRBJ1-2; the D gene is possibly TRBD1 (5 bases). The CDR3 sequence is 17 residues long. CDR1 and CDR2 from the germline V gene are MDHEN and SYDVKM. Deletions cut 2 bases from V and 6 bases from J, with 22 bases between. The CDR3 loop is CASSLKVWGRESNGYTF. CDR3 coding DNA: TGTGCCAGCAGTTTAAAAGTTTGGGGCAGGGAGTCCAATGGCTACACCTTC.

The CDR3: CASSRPGGLTGELFF. CDR3 DNA: TGTGCCAGTAGCCGCCCGGGGGGGCTCACCGGGGAGCTGTTTTTT. The chain uses TRBV19 and TRBJ2-2; 8 bases fit TRBD2. The germline CDR1 and CDR2 sequences are LNHDA and SQIVND (reference sequence). After removal of 6 bases from V and 4 bases from J, the junction contained 7 bases not matched to a gene. This CDR3 comprises 15 residues.

This clonotype was counted ten times or more. The rearrangement joins TRBV12-3 or TRBV12-4 to TRBJ1-1, with 8 bases aligning to TRBD1. CDR3 length: 13 residues. With V trimmed by 5 bases and J by 5 bases, 4 bases remained unmatched. The CDR3 nucleotides are TGTGCCAGCAGTGAAACAGGGGGGACTGAAGCTTTCTTT. This sequence encodes CASSETGGTEAFF.

This clonotype was seen at least ten times. The CDR3, as DNA: TGTGCCAGCAGCTTAACAGGGCAGACTGAAGCTTTCTTT. Its protein product is CASSLTGQTEAFF. V gene TRBV7-3 combines with J gene TRBJ1-1; D is unclear. Germline V gives CDR1 SGHTA, CDR2 FQGTGA. The CDR3 consists of 13 residues. The V and J ends lost 0 bases and 5 bases respectively, with 7 bases between them.

This sequence joins TRBV20-1 and TRBJ1-2, with 8 bases fitting TRBD1. CDR1 and CDR2 (germline): DFQATT, SNEGSKA (reference sequence). Trimming at V came to 4 bases and at J to 8 bases, leaving 6 bases not matched to a gene. This CDR3 is 12 amino acids long. The CDR3 loop reads CSAKPGGYGYTF. In nucleotides, the CDR3 is TGCAGTGCTAAGCCAGGGGGCTACGGCTACACCTTC.

V usage is TRBV12-3 or TRBV12-4 and J usage is TRBJ1-1; 7 nucleotides line up with TRBD1. Losses at the gene ends were 7 bases for V and 11 bases for J; bases not matched to a gene: 10. This CDR3 region has 12 residues. The CDR3 coding sequence is TGTGCCAGCAAGGGAGACAGGGTAAGCGCTTTCTTT. Translation gives CASKGDRVSAFF.

The chain combines TRBV20-1 with TRBJ2-7; D gene ambiguous. Between the trimmed V and J ends, which lost 0 bases and 6 bases, there was a span of 12 bases. The CDR3 is 13 residues long. The germline CDR1 and CDR2 sequences are DFQATT and SNEGSKA (reference sequence). CDR3 region: CSARDTVGLEQYF. In DNA, the CDR3 is TGCAGTGCTAGAGATACGGTCGGGCTCGAGCAGTACTTC.

This clonotype was observed many times. The chain recombines TRBV9 with TRBJ1-2, with D unclear. V lost 0 bases and J lost 5, with 8 bases in between. The CDR3 extends over 13 amino acids. Germline V CDR1 and CDR2: SGDLS, YYNGEE. Written as DNA, the CDR3 is TGTGCCAGCAGCGTAGATAGGTCATATGGCTACACCTTC. Protein: CASSVDRSYGYTF.

This clonotype was recorded a few times. This chain connects TRBV2 to TRBJ1-1, with D unresolved. CDR3 length equals 11 residues. The germline V gene encodes CDR1 SNHLY and CDR2 FYNNEI. The V end lost 8 bases, the J end lost 4 bases, and 8 bases lay between the germline ends. The CDR3 loop reads CASRPATEAFF. In DNA form, the CDR3 reads TGTGCCAGCCGGCCGGCCACTGAAGCTTTCTTT.

For this clonotype: This clone may be a read error of a much larger clone one base away. This rearrangement joins TRBV28 to TRBJ1-4; TRBD1 matches 11 bases. The CDR3 consists of 17 residues. Trimming cost V 4 bases and J 4 bases; bases outside gene matches: 8. Germline CDR1 reads MDHEN; CDR2 reads SYDVKM. CDR3: CASSSSIGTGGNEKLFF. For the CDR3, the DNA is TGTGCCAGCAGTTCGTCCATAGGGACAGGGGGTAATGAAAAACTGTTTTTT.

This clonotype was counted ten times or more. This chain connects TRBV20-1 to TRBJ2-7; no firm D call. Germline assignment: CDR1 DFQATT and CDR2 SNEGSKA (reference sequence). V shed 7 bases and J shed 7 bases, with 11 bases lying between them. This CDR3 is 10 amino acids long. The CDR3 DNA sequence: TGCAGTGGAAGACATTGGGAGCAGTACTTC. Its translation: CSGRHWEQYF.